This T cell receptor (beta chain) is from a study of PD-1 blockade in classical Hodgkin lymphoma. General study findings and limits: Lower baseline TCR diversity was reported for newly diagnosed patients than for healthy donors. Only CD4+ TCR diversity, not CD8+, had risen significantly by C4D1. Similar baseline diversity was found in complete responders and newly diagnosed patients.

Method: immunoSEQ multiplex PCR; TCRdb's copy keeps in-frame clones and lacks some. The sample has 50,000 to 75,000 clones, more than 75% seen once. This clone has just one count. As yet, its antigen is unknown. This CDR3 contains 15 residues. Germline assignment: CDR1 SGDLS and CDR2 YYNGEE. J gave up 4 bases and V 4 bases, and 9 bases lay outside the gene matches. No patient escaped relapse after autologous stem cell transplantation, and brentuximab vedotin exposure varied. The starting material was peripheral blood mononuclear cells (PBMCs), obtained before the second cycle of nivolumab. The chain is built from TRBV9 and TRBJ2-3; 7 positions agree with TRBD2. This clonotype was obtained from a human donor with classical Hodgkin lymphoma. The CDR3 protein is CASSSRAGEPDTQYF. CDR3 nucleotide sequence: TGTGCCAGCAGCTCCAGGGCGGGGGAGCCAGATACGCAGTATTTT.